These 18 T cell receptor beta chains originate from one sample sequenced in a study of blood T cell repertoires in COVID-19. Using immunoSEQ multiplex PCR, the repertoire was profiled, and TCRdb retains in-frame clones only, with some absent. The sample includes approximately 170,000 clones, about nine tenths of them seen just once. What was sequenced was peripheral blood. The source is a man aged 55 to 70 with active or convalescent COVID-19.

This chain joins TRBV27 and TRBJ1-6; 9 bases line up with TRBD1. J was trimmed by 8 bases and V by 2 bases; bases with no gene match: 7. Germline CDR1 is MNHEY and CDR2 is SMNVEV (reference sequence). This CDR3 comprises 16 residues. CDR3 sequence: CASSLIGTGTDSPLHF. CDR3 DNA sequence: TGTGCCAGCAGTTTAATTGGGACAGGGACGGATTCACCCCTCCACTTT.

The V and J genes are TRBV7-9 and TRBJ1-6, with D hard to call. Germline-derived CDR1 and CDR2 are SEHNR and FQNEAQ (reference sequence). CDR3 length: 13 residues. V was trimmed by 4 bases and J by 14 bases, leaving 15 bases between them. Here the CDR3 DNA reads TGTGCCAGCAGCTCCATCTCCGGGAGTACCCTCCACTTT. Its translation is CASSSISGSTLHF.

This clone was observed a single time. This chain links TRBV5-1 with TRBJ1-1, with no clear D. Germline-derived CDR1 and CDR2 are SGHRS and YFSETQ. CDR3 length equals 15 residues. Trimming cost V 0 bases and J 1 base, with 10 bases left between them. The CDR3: CASSLATGGNTEAFF. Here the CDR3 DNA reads TGCGCCAGCAGCTTGGCCACCGGAGGGAACACTGAAGCTTTCTTT.

The CDR3 sequence: CASRIGTGGNTQYF. CDR3 bases: TGTGCCAGCAGGATAGGGACAGGGGGCAATACGCAGTATTTT. The chain couples TRBV6-5 to TRBJ2-3, with TRBD1 identical over 12 bases. The trim removed 6 bases at V and 7 bases at J, leaving 5 bases unmatched. Germline CDR1 MNHEY, CDR2 SVGAGI. CDR3 length equals 14 residues.

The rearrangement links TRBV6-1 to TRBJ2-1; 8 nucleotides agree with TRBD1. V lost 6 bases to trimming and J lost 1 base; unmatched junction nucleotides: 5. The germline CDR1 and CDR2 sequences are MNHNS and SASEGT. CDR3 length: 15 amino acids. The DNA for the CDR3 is TGTGCCAGCAGGAGGACAGGGAGTTCCTACAATGAGCAGTTCTTC. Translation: CASRRTGSSYNEQFF.

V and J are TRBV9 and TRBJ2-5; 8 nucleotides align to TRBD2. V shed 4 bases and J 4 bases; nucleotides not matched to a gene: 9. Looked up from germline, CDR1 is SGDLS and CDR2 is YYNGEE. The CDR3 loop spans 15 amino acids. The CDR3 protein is CASSTTSGSRETQYF. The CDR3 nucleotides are TGTGCCAGCAGCACAACTAGCGGATCAAGAGAGACCCAGTACTTC. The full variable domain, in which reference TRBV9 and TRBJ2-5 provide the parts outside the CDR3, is DSGVTQTPKHLITATGQRVTLRCSPRSGDLSVYWYQQSLDQGLQFLIQYYNGEERAKGNILERFSAQQFPDLHSELNLSSLELGDSALYFCASSTTSGSRETQYFGPGTRLLVL.

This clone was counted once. The CDR3 nucleotides read TGTGCCAGCAGCTTGGGGCGGGACTCAACCTACGAGCAGTACTTC. This translates into CASSLGRDSTYEQYF. The J gene is TRBJ2-7, the V gene TRBV5-4; D perhaps matches TRBD2 (6 bases). Per the germline V gene, CDR1 is SGHNT and CDR2 is YYREEE (reference sequence). With 0 bases removed from V and 2 bases from J, the gap between germline ends came to 12 bases. The CDR3 is 15 residues long. Full variable domain (outside the CDR3, taken from reference TRBV5-4 and TRBJ2-7): ETGVTQSPTHLIKTRGQQVTLRCSSQSGHNTVSWYQQALGQGPQFIFQYYREEENGRGNFPPRFSGLQFPNYSSELNVNALELDDSALYLCASSLGRDSTYEQYFGPGTRLTVT.

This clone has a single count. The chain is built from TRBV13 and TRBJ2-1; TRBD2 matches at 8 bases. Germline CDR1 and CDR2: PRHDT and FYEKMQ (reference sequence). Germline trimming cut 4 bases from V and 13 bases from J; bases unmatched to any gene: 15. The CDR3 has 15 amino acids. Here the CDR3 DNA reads TGTGCCAGCAGCTCACTAGCGGCATACACAATGAGCCAGTTCTTC. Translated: CASSSLAAYTMSQFF.

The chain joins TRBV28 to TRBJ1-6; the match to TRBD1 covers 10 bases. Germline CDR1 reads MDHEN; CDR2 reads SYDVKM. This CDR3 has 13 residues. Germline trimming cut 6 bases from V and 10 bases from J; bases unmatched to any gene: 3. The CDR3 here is CASRGQGWSPLHF. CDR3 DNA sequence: TGTGCCAGCAGGGGACAGGGGTGGTCACCCCTCCACTTT.

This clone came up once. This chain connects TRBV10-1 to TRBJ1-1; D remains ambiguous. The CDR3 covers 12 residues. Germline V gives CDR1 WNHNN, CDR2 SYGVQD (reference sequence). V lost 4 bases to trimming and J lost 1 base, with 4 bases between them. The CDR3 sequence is CASSGGNTEAFF. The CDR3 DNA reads TGCGCCAGCAGTGGAGGGAACACTGAAGCTTTCTTT.

The CDR3 coding sequence is TGTGCCAGTAGTGCCCAGGGACAGGGGGGCTCCTACGAGCAGTACTTC. Translating gives CASSAQGQGGSYEQYF. The chain recombines TRBV19 with TRBJ2-7, with 11 bases that match TRBD1. The CDR3 sequence is 16 residues long. The trim removed 5 bases at V and 0 bases at J, leaving 6 bases unmatched. CDR1 and CDR2 from the germline V gene are LNHDA and SQIVND (reference sequence). Filled out from reference TRBV19 and TRBJ2-7, the complete variable domain reads DGGITQSPKYLFRKEGQNVTLSCEQNLNHDAMYWYRQDPGQGLRLIYYSQIVNDFQKGDIAEGYSVSREKKESFPLTVTSAQKNPTAFYLCASSAQGQGGSYEQYFGPGTRLTVT.

The CDR3 is CSASLPSDRYNEQFF. CDR3 bases: TGCAGTGCTAGTCTACCATCGGACAGATACAATGAGCAGTTCTTC. V gene TRBV20-1 combines with J gene TRBJ2-1; TRBD1 might be the D (6 bases). Germline-derived CDR1 and CDR2 are DFQATT and SNEGSKA (reference sequence). Trimming took off 3 bases at V and 4 bases at J, with 16 bases between the two ends. The CDR3 is 15 amino acids.

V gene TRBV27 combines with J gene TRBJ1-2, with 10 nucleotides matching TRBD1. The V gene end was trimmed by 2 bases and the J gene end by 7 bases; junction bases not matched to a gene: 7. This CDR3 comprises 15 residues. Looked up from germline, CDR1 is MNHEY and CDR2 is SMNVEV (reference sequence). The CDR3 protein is CASSLEGQGYSGYTF. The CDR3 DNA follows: TGTGCCAGCAGTTTAGAGGGACAGGGGTATTCTGGCTACACCTTC.

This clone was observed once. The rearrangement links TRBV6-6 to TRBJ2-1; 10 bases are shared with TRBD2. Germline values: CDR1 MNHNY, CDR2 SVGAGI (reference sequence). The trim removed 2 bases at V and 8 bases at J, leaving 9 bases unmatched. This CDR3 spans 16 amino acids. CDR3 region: CASSYGSAGGLYEQFF. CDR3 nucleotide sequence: TGTGCCAGCAGTTACGGATCAGCGGGGGGGCTTTATGAGCAGTTCTTC.

The chain's CDR3 is CASSLETSILGNEQFF. CDR3 DNA: TGTGCCAGCAGCTTGGAGACTAGCATCCTGGGAAATGAGCAGTTCTTC. J is TRBJ2-1 and V is TRBV7-2; 7 bases agree with TRBD2. CDR1 is SGHTA, CDR2 FQGNSA, per germline. The CDR3 is 16 amino acids. After removal of 3 bases from V and 7 bases from J, the junction contained 12 bases not matched to a gene.

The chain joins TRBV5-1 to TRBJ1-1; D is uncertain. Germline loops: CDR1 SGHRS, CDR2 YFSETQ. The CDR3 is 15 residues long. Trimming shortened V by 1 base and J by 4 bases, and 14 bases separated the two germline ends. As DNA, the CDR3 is TGCGCCAGCAGCTTGAAAGACACCGCAGGCACTGAAGCTTTCTTT. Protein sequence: CASSLKDTAGTEAFF.

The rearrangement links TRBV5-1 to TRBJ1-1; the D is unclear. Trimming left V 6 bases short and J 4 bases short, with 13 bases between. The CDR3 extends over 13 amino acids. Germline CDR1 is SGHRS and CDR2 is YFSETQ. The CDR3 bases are TGCGCCAGCACCGGTCTTATCGGCACTGAAGCTTTCTTT. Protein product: CASTGLIGTEAFF.

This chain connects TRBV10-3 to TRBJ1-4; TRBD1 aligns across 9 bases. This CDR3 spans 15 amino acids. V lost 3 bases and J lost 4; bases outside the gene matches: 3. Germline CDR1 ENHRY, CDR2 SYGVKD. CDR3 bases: TGTGCCATCAGTGACAGGACAGGGGTTAATGAAAAACTGTTTTTT. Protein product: CAISDRTGVNEKLFF.